This record looks at one T cell receptor (beta chain) sequence and its context. Its antigen is undetermined. Here immunoSEQ multiplex PCR was the method, and the copy in TCRdb shows in-frame clones only, minus some. The sample has 2,500,000 or so clones; under 95% are singletons. CDR3 length: 13 amino acids. The data were taken from a study of shared clonotypes between healthy human individuals. Points from the study as a whole: A handful of donors had around 5.5% of their naive CD4 clonotypes in common.

Material for sequencing was naive CD4+ T cells from PBMCs. Subset given: CD45RA+ positively selected. The receptor's source is a man aged 18 to 30 in good health. Some clones in this sample may be carry-over from other donors' samples. The chain combines TRBV12-2 with TRBJ2-7. TRBV12-2 is a pseudogene segment. The DNA of the CDR3 is TGTGCAAGTCGCCGAACCCCTTCCTACGAGCAGTACTTC. Translated: CASRRTPSYEQYF.